The 29 T cell receptor beta chains presented below share a single source sample, sequenced in a study of blood T cells in healthy people across ages. Then a second PCR, running about 6 to 12 cycles, was carried out with a sample-barcoded 5' primer and a J-beta primer mix. TCRdb processed the 5' RACE reads anew with MiXCR; each CDR3 protein has one entry. The table lists roughly 550,000 distinct CDR3 sequences, 24% of them singletons. The data were also submitted as part of a second study, on T cells of mothers and their children.

Material: blood. All receptors derive from a boy between 10 and 17 years old in good health.

The rearrangement uses TRBV6-5 and TRBJ1-5, with a tentative D call TRBD1 (5 bases). The CDR3 runs to 15 residues. Germline V gives CDR1 MNHEY, CDR2 SVGAGI. Trimming took 6 bases from V and 5 from J, leaving 17 bases between them. In DNA form, the CDR3 reads TGTGCCAGCAGAGCGTGGTTAGGGGTGGATCAGCCCCAGCATTTT. Translating gives CASRAWLGVDQPQHF.

The chain couples TRBV6-5 to TRBJ1-4, with TRBD1 as a possible D gene (5 bases). The CDR3 spans 14 residues. Per the germline V gene, CDR1 is MNHEY and CDR2 is SVGAGI. Trimming took off 0 bases at V and 10 bases at J, with 12 bases between the two ends. The CDR3 loop is CASSYSSQGGKLFF. CDR3 DNA sequence: TGTGCCAGCAGTTACTCGAGTCAGGGAGGAAAACTGTTTTTT.

This clonotype was found a few times. The V call is TRBV4-2, the J call TRBJ2-7, with a possible D match to TRBD2 (6 bases). The CDR3 loop spans 15 amino acids. The V end lost 1 base, the J end lost 3 bases, and 13 bases lay between the germline ends. Germline V gene lookup returns CDR1 LGHNA and CDR2 YNFKEQ. CDR3 in DNA: TGTGCCAGCAGCCAAGTTACGGGAGAGGACTACGAGCAGTACTTC. Protein: CASSQVTGEDYEQYF.

The table lists this clonotype with a few counts. The V and J genes are TRBV28 and TRBJ1-4; 7 nucleotides align to TRBD1. The CDR3 is 14 residues long. The V gene end was trimmed by 5 bases and the J gene end by 3 bases; junction bases not matched to a gene: 3. Germline V gene lookup returns CDR1 MDHEN and CDR2 SYDVKM. For the CDR3, the DNA is TGTGCCAGCAGTGAGGACAGGTCTAATGAAAAACTGTTTTTT. Its translation: CASSEDRSNEKLFF.

This clonotype was seen only a few times. This chain connects TRBV12-3 or TRBV12-4 to TRBJ1-2; D is ambiguous. The CDR3 is 14 residues long. Trimming shortened V by 6 bases and J by 4 bases, and 15 bases separated the two germline ends. The CDR3 reads CASSRAHKGYGYTF. For the CDR3, the DNA is TGTGCCAGCAGCCGCGCCCACAAGGGCTATGGCTACACCTTC.

This clonotype came up a few times. The chain links TRBV29-1 to TRBJ1-2; TRBD1 matches 7 bases. The CDR3 sequence is 13 residues long. Trimming removed 0 bases from V and 6 bases from J; junction bases left unmatched: 4. The germline CDR1 and CDR2 sequences are SQVTM and ANQGSEA. CDR3 loop: CSVEEEGAHGYTF. In DNA, the CDR3 is TGCAGCGTTGAAGAGGAGGGGGCGCATGGCTACACCTTC.

The chain carries TRBV28 and TRBJ1-4; D is unclear. Trimming cost V 1 base and J 3 bases, with 3 bases left between them. CDR1 is MDHEN, CDR2 SYDVKM, per germline. This CDR3 has 13 amino acids. CDR3 nucleotide sequence: TGTGCCAGCAGTTTATTGCCTAATGAAAAACTGTTTTTT. This translates into CASSLLPNEKLFF.

As to this clonotype: No conserved phenylalanine or tryptophan ends this CDR3, so it is likely a read error. The rearrangement links TRBV6-5 to TRBJ1-1; TRBD1 might be the D (5 bases). Germline V gene data show CDR1 as MNHEY and CDR2 as SVGAGI. The CDR3 contains 11 residues. V shed 5 bases and J shed 8 bases, with 9 bases lying between them. CDR3 coding DNA: TGTGCCAGCAGTGACAGCCACGAAGCTTTCCTT. Translating gives CASSDSHEAFL.

V is TRBV7-9 and J is TRBJ2-3, with TRBD1 identical over 9 bases. The CDR3 is 16 residues long. Trimming at V came to 2 bases and at J to 3 bases, leaving 6 bases not matched to a gene. CDR1 SEHNR and CDR2 FQNEAQ come from the germline V gene (reference sequence). CDR3 in amino acids: CASSLPLTGGTDTQYF. As DNA, the CDR3 is TGTGCCAGCAGCTTACCCTTGACAGGGGGTACAGATACGCAGTATTTT.

The V gene is TRBV12-3 or TRBV12-4, the J gene TRBJ1-1; a possible D gene is TRBD1 (6 bases). The V end lost 3 bases, the J end lost 6 bases, and 23 bases lay between the germline ends. This CDR3 contains 17 residues. The DNA of the CDR3 is TGTGCCAGCAGTTTTTTCTTATTTGGGGGGCGAGGCGCTGAAGCTTTCTTT. It codes for CASSFFLFGGRGAEAFF.

The J gene is TRBJ1-2, the V gene TRBV4-3, with 8 bases fitting TRBD1. There are 16 residues in the CDR3. Looked up from germline, CDR1 is LGHNA and CDR2 is YSLEER. J lost 5 bases, V lost 0 bases, and 8 bases had no gene match. The CDR3 protein is CASSQEQGAVGYGYTF. The CDR3 coding sequence is TGCGCCAGCAGCCAAGAGCAGGGGGCGGTGGGGTATGGCTACACCTTC.

This clonotype appeared a few times. V and J are TRBV12-3 or TRBV12-4 and TRBJ2-5; D is possibly TRBD1 or TRBD2 (6 bases each). Trimming stripped 5 bases from V and 4 bases from J, with 17 bases between. The CDR3 runs to 15 residues. In DNA, the CDR3 is TGTGCCAGCAGTCCCCGGGACGGAGGGGGAGAGACCCAGTACTTC. This gives the protein CASSPRDGGGETQYF.

This clonotype occurred once. This chain joins TRBV25-1 and TRBJ1-3; 11 bases map to TRBD1. J lost 0 bases, V lost 6 bases, and 10 bases had no gene match. In germline, CDR1 is MGHDK, CDR2 SYGVNS. The CDR3 spans 18 residues. The CDR3 reads CASRGSRDRGNSGNTIYF. In DNA form, the CDR3 reads TGTGCCAGCAGAGGGTCCCGGGACAGGGGGAACTCTGGAAACACCATATATTTT.

This chain connects TRBV20-1 to TRBJ2-5; 9 nucleotides line up with TRBD2. This CDR3 has 15 residues. V lost 4 bases, J lost 0 bases, and 6 bases stayed unmatched. Germline lookup yields CDR1 DFQATT and CDR2 SNEGSKA (reference sequence). CDR3 protein: CSAIRLAVYQETQYF. The CDR3 coding sequence is TGCAGTGCTATTCGACTAGCGGTGTACCAAGAGACCCAGTACTTC.

Turning to this clonotype: One end of the junction does not line up with germline, which may come from a read error. The chain couples TRBV6-2 or TRBV6-3 to TRBJ2-5, with D possibly being TRBD1 (5 bases). CDR1 is MNHEY, CDR2 SVGEGT, per germline. The CDR3 has 14 residues. The CDR3 DNA reads TGTGCCAGCAGTTACTCGGGGCGGAAAGAGACCAAGTACTTC. This codes for CASSYSGRKETKYF.

This clonotype was seen only a few times. The V call is TRBV20-1, the J call TRBJ2-1; TRBD2 might be the D (6 bases). TRBJ2-7 explains the end of the DNA better; the J call may be wrong. The germline CDR1 and CDR2 sequences are DFQATT and SNEGSKA (reference sequence). This CDR3 is built from 15 residues. CDR3 in DNA: TGCAGTGCTAGAGCCGGTGCAGGGAGGTTCTACGAGCAGTACTTC. It is translated as CSARAGAGRFYEQYF.

The CDR3 here is CSVYSLGLTENIQYF. CDR3 in DNA: TGCAGTGTTTATTCTCTGGGACTAACTGAAAACATTCAGTACTTC. V gene TRBV20-1 combines with J gene TRBJ2-4, with 7 bases fitting TRBD2. Germline V gene sequence: CDR1 DFQATT, CDR2 SNEGSKA (reference sequence). CDR3 length: 15 residues. Trimming cost V 7 bases and J 5 bases; bases outside gene matches: 14.

This clonotype was detected ten times or more. This rearrangement joins TRBV7-8 to TRBJ2-7, with D maybe TRBD2 (5 bases). V shed 5 bases and J shed 1 base, with 9 bases lying between them. This CDR3 is built from 13 residues. Germline V gives CDR1 SGHVS, CDR2 FQNEAQ. This CDR3 is CASSPGDSYEQYF. The CDR3, as DNA: TGTGCCAGCAGCCCCGGGGATTCCTACGAGCAGTACTTC.

The V gene is TRBV12-3 or TRBV12-4, the J gene TRBJ1-2; unclear D gene. Between the trimmed V and J ends, which lost 4 bases and 3 bases, there was a span of 9 bases. The CDR3 consists of 13 residues. CDR3 DNA: TGTGCCAGCAGTTCCCTTTGGGACTATGGCTACACCTTC. Translation: CASSSLWDYGYTF.

This clonotype was picked up a small number of times. The gene calls are TRBV27 and TRBJ1-5; D not certain. V was trimmed by 3 bases and J by 7 bases, leaving 7 bases between them. Germline-derived CDR1 and CDR2 are MNHEY and SMNVEV (reference sequence). This CDR3 spans 12 amino acids. CDR3 coding DNA: TGTGCCAGCAGTTTCAAAGGACAGCCCCAGCATTTT. It specifies CASSFKGQPQHF.

In its sample, this clonotype was seen a few times. The chain uses TRBV7-2 and TRBJ1-5; D is ambiguous. The germline V gene has CDR1 SGHTA and CDR2 FQGNSA. Trimming took 1 base from V and 8 from J, leaving 9 bases between them. The CDR3 is 13 amino acids. The CDR3 nucleotides read TGTGCCAGCAGCTTAGGAGGTTTGGAGCCCCAGCATTTT. Translating gives CASSLGGLEPQHF.

This CDR3 reads CSAREWTGDNQPQHF. CDR3 DNA: TGCAGTGCTAGAGAATGGACAGGGGACAATCAGCCCCAGCATTTT. The genes are TRBV20-1 and TRBJ1-5, with 9 bases aligning to TRBD1. The J segment lost 3 bases and the V segment lost 0 bases, leaving 3 bases of the junction unmatched. This CDR3 is built from 15 residues. CDR1 and CDR2 from the germline V gene are DFQATT and SNEGSKA (reference sequence).

The chain joins TRBV29-1 to TRBJ2-5; D gene unclear. The DNA end is more similar to TRBJ2-7, so the J call may be wrong. CDR3 length: 14 residues. Germline V gene data show CDR1 as SQVTM and CDR2 as ANQGSEA. The CDR3 DNA reads as TGCAGCGTTGTGGCTCCCAGTTGGGGCTACGAGCAGTACTTC. This gives the protein CSVVAPSWGYEQYF.

The chain recombines TRBV29-1 with TRBJ2-5; perhaps D is TRBD1 or TRBD2 (5 bases each). Near its end, the DNA agrees better with TRBJ2-7, so the J call may be wrong. There are 14 residues in the CDR3. CDR1 and CDR2 (germline): SQVTM, ANQGSEA. The CDR3 DNA reads as TGCAATCCCCCAAAGGGGACGCGGGCCTACGAGCAGTACTTC. As protein: CNPPKGTRAYEQYF.

The chain employs TRBV4-1 and TRBJ2-1; D is perhaps TRBD1 (5 bases). Germline CDR1 is MGHRA and CDR2 is YSYEKL. CDR3 length equals 18 residues. Trimming shortened V by 3 bases and J by 2 bases, and 20 bases separated the two germline ends. CDR3 sequence (DNA): TGCGCCAGCAGCCAGAGGATTTCCCAGGGAACGGCCTACAATGAGCAGTTCTTC. Amino acid sequence: CASSQRISQGTAYNEQFF.

This clonotype has only a few counts. The chain has TRBV3-1 and TRBJ2-5, with D perhaps being TRBD1 or TRBD2 (5 bases each). The J call may be faulty, since TRBJ2-7 better matches the DNA end. The CDR3 contains 15 residues. Germline assignment: CDR1 LGHDT and CDR2 YNNKEL (reference sequence). CDR3 in DNA: TGTGCCAGCAGCCAAGGGGGGTCTGTCACCTACGAGCAGTACTTC. Its translation is CASSQGGSVTYEQYF.

The chain is built from TRBV11-2 and TRBJ2-5; 7 nucleotides agree with TRBD1. Looked up from germline, CDR1 is SGHAT and CDR2 is FQNNGV. The junction had 5 bases not matched to a gene; V was cut back by 2 bases and J by 5 bases. The CDR3 sequence is 14 residues long. The CDR3 spells CASSLLGQVETQYF. For the CDR3, the DNA is TGTGCCAGCAGCTTACTAGGACAGGTTGAGACCCAGTACTTC.

This chain connects TRBV4-1 to TRBJ1-2; unclear D gene. Germline loops: CDR1 MGHRA, CDR2 YSYEKL. Trimming removed 0 bases from V and 0 bases from J, with 8 bases in between. The CDR3 is 15 residues long. In DNA, the CDR3 is TGCGCCAGCAGCCAAGAAGGCTACCCTAACTATGGCTACACCTTC. Protein sequence: CASSQEGYPNYGYTF.

The rearrangement joins TRBV4-1 to TRBJ2-2; D unresolved. Trimming pared 2 bases from V and 6 bases from J, leaving 4 bases between. This CDR3 spans 12 amino acids. The germline CDR1 and CDR2 sequences are MGHRA and YSYEKL. The CDR3 protein is CASSQKAGELFF. The CDR3 DNA is TGCGCCAGCAGCCAAAAGGCCGGGGAGCTGTTTTTT.